A selection of T cell receptor beta chains follows, all from one sample in a study of blood T cell repertoires in COVID-19. Generated by immunoSEQ multiplex PCR, the TCRdb table keeps only in-frame clones and is missing some. The data contain tens of thousands of clones, 80% of them singletons. The specimen sequenced was peripheral blood. The receptors here all came from a man at least 80 years old with active or convalescent COVID-19. The CDR3 runs from the conserved cysteine through the conserved F or W. The D gene is left open where the match is weak. Rows may omit the clone size; those that give it use once, few, many or a size class.

size,V,D,J,DNA,CDR3
-,TRBV24-1,TRBD1,TRBJ2-7,TGTGCCACCAGTGTCGGGACAGGGGGCACCTACGAGCAGTACTTC,CATSVGTGGTYEQYF
-,TRBV3-1/TRBV3-2,-,TRBJ1-5,TGTGCCAGCAGCCCCGGACAGCTTAGTTATCAGCCCCAGCATTTT,CASSPGQLSYQPQHF
-,TRBV18,-,TRBJ2-7,TGTGCCAGCTCACCACCGCGGAACAGGGAGTTTCGCCCGTCCTACGAGCAGTACTTC,CASSPPRNREFRPSYEQYF
-,TRBV3-1/TRBV3-2,TRBD1,TRBJ1-2,TGTGCCAGCAGCCATCGGGGATGGGACAGGGAGAGTAACTATGGCTACACCTTC,CASSHRGWDRESNYGYTF
-,TRBV18,-,TRBJ1-1,TGTGCCAGCTCACCCCCGAGCGCTGAAGCTTTCTTT,CASSPPSAEAFF
-,TRBV14,-,TRBJ2-7,TGTGCCAGCAGCCAAGACAGCCAGGGCGGCGAGCAGTACTTC,CASSQDSQGGEQYF
once,TRBV7-9,TRBD1,TRBJ1-2,TGTGCCAGCAGCCTAGAGAGGACAGGGTTTCTCTATGGCTACACCTTC,CASSLERTGFLYGYTF
-,TRBV19,TRBD1,TRBJ2-4,TGTGCCAGTAGCCTCACAGGGGGCGGAGGCAAAAACATTCAGTACTTC,CASSLTGGGGKNIQYF
-,TRBV5-6,TRBD1,TRBJ2-7,TGTGCCAGCAGCTTGGGTGCGGGACAGGGATACGAGCAGTACTTC,CASSLGAGQGYEQYF
-,TRBV5-1,-,TRBJ2-7,TGCGCCAGCAGCTTGGAGGCTAGCGCTTACGAGCAGTACTTC,CASSLEASAYEQYF
few,TRBV5-1,TRBD2,TRBJ2-1,TGCGCCAGCAGCCTGGCGGGGGGGCCTTCCTACAATGAGCAGTTCTTC,CASSLAGGPSYNEQFF
-,TRBV24-1,-,TRBJ2-2,TGTGCCACCACACCCGGGGATTCGAACACCGGGGAGCTGTTTTTT,CATTPGDSNTGELFF
once,TRBV11-2,TRBD1,TRBJ2-5,TGTGCCAGCAGCTGGGACAGGGGGAGGAAGACCCAGTACTTC,CASSWDRGRKTQYF
-,TRBV27,TRBD2,TRBJ2-5,TGTGCCAGCAGTTTGGGGCCTAGCGGACGAGAGACCCAGTACTTC,CASSLGPSGRETQYF
few,TRBV11-2,-,TRBJ1-2,TGTGCCAGCAGCTTCAGCGGGGGCGATGGCTACACCTTC,CASSFSGGDGYTF
-,TRBV18,TRBD2,TRBJ2-5,TGTGCCAGCTCACTACTAGCGGGGGGTCCCCAAGAGACCCAGTACTTC,CASSLLAGGPQETQYF
-,TRBV5-1,TRBD2,TRBJ2-3,TGCGCCAGCAGCTTGGGGGCCGGGACTAGGGCAGATACGCAGTATTTT,CASSLGAGTRADTQYF
-,TRBV12-5,-,TRBJ2-5,TGTGCTAGTGGGGAACAGGGCGGGACCCAGTACTTC,CASGEQGGTQYF
-,TRBV6-5,TRBD1,TRBJ2-2,TGTGCCAGCAGTTACTCGGGACAGGAGAACACCGGGGAGCTGTTTTTT,CASSYSGQENTGELFF
once,TRBV29-1,TRBD2,TRBJ2-3,TGCAGCGTTGTAGCGGGGGGTAGCACAGATACGCAGTATTTT,CSVVAGGSTDTQYF
-,TRBV3-1/TRBV3-2,-,TRBJ1-3,TGTGCCAGCAGAGACAGGAGCTCTGGAAACACCATATATTTT,CASRDRSSGNTIYF
-,TRBV29-1,TRBD1,TRBJ2-7,TGCAGCGCCAGGGGCGGAGGACAGGGCAACTACGAGCAGTACTTC,CSARGGGQGNYEQYF
-,TRBV29-1,-,TRBJ1-1,TGCAGCGTTGAAGGTTCTCAGGTGGGGAACACTGAAGCTTTCTTT,CSVEGSQVGNTEAFF
-,TRBV7-2,-,TRBJ2-7,TGTGCCAGCAGCTCCCCAGTTATCCACGAGCAGTACTTC,CASSSPVIHEQYF
-,TRBV24-1,-,TRBJ2-5,TGTGCCACCAGTGATCAGGACCGGAGGCTGGTGGAGACCCAGTACTTC,CATSDQDRRLVETQYF
-,TRBV7-2,-,TRBJ1-6,TGTGCCAGCAGCTCCACTACAGGATTCTATAATTCACCCCTCCACTTT,CASSSTTGFYNSPLHF
once,TRBV4-2,-,TRBJ2-6,TGTGCCAGCAGCCCCCATGGGGCCAACGTCCTGACTTTC,CASSPHGANVLTF
-,TRBV19,-,TRBJ2-5,TGTGCCAGTAGTATAGCAGGGAAGGACGAGACCCAGTACTTC,CASSIAGKDETQYF
-,TRBV27,-,TRBJ1-2,TGTGCCAGCAGTTTATCCCGGATGTTCGGGGAAAACTATGGCTACACCTTC,CASSLSRMFGENYGYTF
-,TRBV2,-,TRBJ1-6,TGTGCCAGCAGTGACCCCGGGACCCCTCAGGGGTCACCCCTCCACTTT,CASSDPGTPQGSPLHF
-,TRBV5-5,TRBD1,TRBJ2-7,TGTGCCAGCAGCTTTGGACAGGGATCCTACGAGCAGTACTTC,CASSFGQGSYEQYF
-,TRBV19,TRBD2,TRBJ2-2,TGTGCCAGTAGTATAGGTCTAGCGGGGCCCGGGGAGCTGTTTTTT,CASSIGLAGPGELFF
-,TRBV6-2/TRBV6-3,-,TRBJ2-1,TGTGCCAGCAGTTACGGGCAGGGTCCTGAGCAGTTCTTC,CASSYGQGPEQFF
few,TRBV18,-,TRBJ1-1,TGTGCCAGCTCACCATCGGGGGACTGGTTGAACACTGAAGCTTTCTTT,CASSPSGDWLNTEAFF
-,TRBV19,TRBD1,TRBJ2-3,TGTGCCAGTGGACAGGGGTCAGATACGCAGTATTTT,CASGQGSDTQYF
once,TRBV12-3/TRBV12-4,TRBD2,TRBJ2-1,TGTGCCAGCAGTTTAGCCAGGGAGGGTGAGCAGTTCTTC,CASSLAREGEQFF
-,TRBV11-3,TRBD2,TRBJ2-7,TGTGCCAGCAGCTTAGGCCCGGGGGGCGAGCAGTACTTC,CASSLGPGGEQYF
-,TRBV28,TRBD2,TRBJ2-7,TGTGCCAGCAGTTTTCGACTAGCGGGAGCCTACGAGCAGTACTTC,CASSFRLAGAYEQYF
-,TRBV5-6,-,TRBJ2-7,TGTGCCAGCAGCGCAACAGGGTCCTACGAGCAGTACTTC,CASSATGSYEQYF
-,TRBV4-2,-,TRBJ2-7,TGTGCCAGCAGCCAAGACTTCTCCTACGAGCAGTACTTC,CASSQDFSYEQYF
-,TRBV3-1/TRBV3-2,TRBD1,TRBJ2-6,TGTGCCAGCAGCCGAGGACAGGGCCTGGGTGGGGCCAACGTCCTGACTTTC,CASSRGQGLGGANVLTF
-,TRBV10-3,-,TRBJ1-5,TGTGCCATCAGTGAGACTCGGCGGGGGGGGGATCAGCCCCAGCATTTT,CAISETRRGGDQPQHF
-,TRBV11-2,TRBD1,TRBJ1-1,TGTGCCAGCAGCTGGGGACAGGGGTTCACTGAAGCTTTCTTT,CASSWGQGFTEAFF
-,TRBV11-2,-,TRBJ1-3,TGTGCCAGCAGCTTAGAAACAGCGGGAACTGGAAACACCATATATTTT,CASSLETAGTGNTIYF
-,TRBV5-1,-,TRBJ2-1,TGCGCCAGCAGACGGCGGGACTCCTACAATGAGCAGTTCTTC,CASRRRDSYNEQFF
-,TRBV4-1,TRBD2,TRBJ2-1,TGCGCCAGCAGCACCCTGTCCGGGGGGGCTTCAAATGAGCAGTTCTTC,CASSTLSGGASNEQFF
-,TRBV19,-,TRBJ1-1,TGTGCCAGTAGTACCTACACTGAAGCTTTCTTT,CASSTYTEAFF
-,TRBV28,TRBD1,TRBJ2-7,TGTGCCAGCAGTTTAGCAGGGGGTCTCTACGAGCAGTACTTC,CASSLAGGLYEQYF
-,TRBV7-2,TRBD2,TRBJ2-7,TGTGCCAGCAGCTTGGGACTAGTTATATCCTACGAGCAGTACTTC,CASSLGLVISYEQYF
many,TRBV5-1,TRBD2,TRBJ2-2,TGCGCCAGCAGCTTATGGGGAGGGACGAACACCGGGGAGCTGTTTTTT,CASSLWGGTNTGELFF
-,TRBV5-1,-,TRBJ1-3,TGCGCCAGCAGCCCTCTAGGAGGGACCTTCTCTGGAAACACCATATATTTT,CASSPLGGTFSGNTIYF
-,TRBV28,-,TRBJ1-2,TGTGCCAGCAGTTTAGGGGCCGGAAACTATGGCTACACCTTC,CASSLGAGNYGYTF
-,TRBV5-6,-,TRBJ1-1,TGTGCCAGCAGCTTGTTTGGACACCGGCGCACTGAAGCTTTCTTT,CASSLFGHRRTEAFF
-,TRBV19,-,TRBJ1-1,TGTGCCAGTAGTTCTAGGGAGTCGGTTGTGACTTTCTTT,CASSSRESVVTFF
-,TRBV3-1/TRBV3-2,-,TRBJ2-5,TGTGCCAGCAGCGTGGACACCCAAGAGACCCAGTACTTC,CASSVDTQETQYF
-,TRBV12-3/TRBV12-4,-,TRBJ1-6,TGTGCCAGCAGCTCCAATTCACCCCTCCACTTT,CASSSNSPLHF
-,TRBV28,-,TRBJ2-3,TGTGCCACCTTAAATCAGAAGGGGGTCAGTACAGATACGCAGTATTTT,CATLNQKGVSTDTQYF
-,TRBV15,TRBD2,TRBJ2-7,TGTGCCACCAGCAGAGCCCTAGCGGGGGGGAGCTCCTACGAGCAGTACTTC,CATSRALAGGSSYEQYF